These 8 T cell receptor beta chains share one sample of origin, sequenced in a study of T-cell reconstitution after alpha-beta-depleted transplantation in children. Unique molecular identifiers were incorporated during preparation of the TCRbeta library. One entry per CDR3 protein, called by TCRdb with MiXCR from the PCR reads. The top ten hold over 2% of the sample, which has 500,000 to 750,000 distinct CDR3 sequences, under 15% seen once. The material sequenced was PBMCs, mostly from graft donor cells, taken 360 days after TCRalphabeta/CD19-depleted stem cell transplant. The receptors originated from a male patient aged 10 to 17 who had a stem cell transplant for acute myeloid leukemia, so the T cells may come from the graft donor.

Only a few counts were recorded for this clonotype. The CDR3 here is CASTERRGLGYNEQFF. The CDR3 DNA follows: TGTGCCAGTACAGAACGAAGGGGGCTAGGGTACAATGAGCAGTTCTTC. The chain has TRBV19 and TRBJ2-1; the match to TRBD1 covers 7 bases. Trimming at V came to 7 bases and at J to 4 bases, leaving 13 bases not matched to a gene. The CDR3 extends over 16 amino acids. Per germline, CDR1 LNHDA and CDR2 SQIVND (reference sequence).

This clonotype was seen only a few times. The chain is built from TRBV28 and TRBJ2-1; 8 nucleotides line up with TRBD2. V gave up 1 base and J gave up 7 bases; unmatched junction bases: 3. CDR1 MDHEN and CDR2 SYDVKM come from the germline V gene. CDR3 length: 14 amino acids. The CDR3 sequence: CASSLLGTRNEQFF. Written as DNA, the CDR3 is TGTGCCAGCAGTTTATTGGGGACTAGGAATGAGCAGTTCTTC.

J is TRBJ2-3 and V is TRBV27; unclear D gene. V dropped 5 bases and J dropped 5 bases, with 11 bases sitting between them. Germline values: CDR1 MNHEY, CDR2 SMNVEV (reference sequence). This CDR3 comprises 13 residues. DNA for the CDR3: TGTGCCAGCAGTCCCATAAATCAAGATACGCAGTATTTT. Translated: CASSPINQDTQYF.

This clonotype occurred many times. The J gene is TRBJ2-1, the V gene TRBV4-2; no reliable D call. The CDR3 spans 17 residues. CDR1 is LGHNA and CDR2 is YNFKEQ in the germline V gene. The V end was cut by 0 bases, the J end by 3 bases, with 15 bases between. The DNA of the CDR3 is TGTGCCAGCAGCCAAGATGTCGACACGACTTACTACAATGAGCAGTTCTTC. Translated: CASSQDVDTTYYNEQFF.

This clonotype has only a few counts. The chain joins TRBV6-2 or TRBV6-3 to TRBJ2-1, with 7 bases aligning to TRBD1. V lost 2 bases and J lost 1; bases outside the gene matches: 8. The CDR3 loop spans 17 amino acids. The V gene's germline CDR1 is MNHEY and CDR2 SVGEGT. Here the CDR3 DNA reads TGTGCCAGCAGTTACACGAACAGGGGCTGGTCCTACAATGAGCAGTTCTTC. Protein sequence: CASSYTNRGWSYNEQFF.

This clonotype occurred a few times. The rearrangement uses TRBV18 and TRBJ2-1, with 10 bases matching TRBD2. The CDR3 consists of 15 residues. Germline V gene lookup returns CDR1 KGHSH and CDR2 LQKENI. V trimming: 3 bases; J trimming: 6 bases; junction bases outside the gene matches: 5. The CDR3 sequence: CASSPLAGDVNEQFF. CDR3 nucleotides: TGTGCCAGCTCACCGCTAGCGGGAGATGTCAATGAGCAGTTCTTC.

The gene calls are TRBV29-1 and TRBJ2-7; D remains ambiguous. V lost 2 bases and J lost 3, with 14 bases in between. Germline CDR1 and CDR2: SQVTM and ANQGSEA. This CDR3 spans 14 amino acids. The CDR3 DNA reads as TGCAGCGTTGAAAGGAGAGGCGAACTCTACGAGCAGTACTTC. It is translated as CSVERRGELYEQYF.

This chain uses TRBV20-1 with TRBJ2-7; a weak D match, TRBD1 (6 bases). CDR3 length equals 14 residues. Germline CDR1 DFQATT, CDR2 SNEGSKA (reference sequence). Between the trimmed V and J ends, which lost 1 base and 3 bases, there was a span of 13 bases. The CDR3, as DNA: TGCAGTGCTAGAGCCGGGACACTATACTACGAGCAGTACTTC. Translating gives CSARAGTLYYEQYF.